The clone carrying this TCR beta chain was counted a few times. Its antigen remains unidentified. Expressed TCRB transcripts were sequenced because the isolated RNA had all been reverse transcribed beforehand. Using immunoSEQ multiplex PCR, the repertoire was profiled, and TCRdb retains in-frame clones only, with some absent. The table lists fewer than 300,000 clones, about a tenth of them singletons. The record originates from a study of beta chain features in type 1 diabetes. Findings of the study overall: HLA influence on TCRB rearrangement stayed unresolved here. Researchers report that Type 1 diabetes patients had moderately but significantly shorter TCRB CDR3s across all four CD4+ subsets.

Per the germline V gene, CDR1 is LGHNA and CDR2 is YNFKEQ. Trimming at V came to 0 bases and at J to 0 bases, leaving 0 bases not matched to a gene. The CDR3 is made up of 17 amino acids. The material sequenced was naive CD4+ T cells from blood. The sequence came from a man younger than 45 with type 1 diabetes. The chain uses TRBV4-2 and TRBJ2-2; 11 nucleotides match TRBD1. The CDR3 nucleotides read TGTGCCAGCAGCCAAGAGGGACAGGGGGCGAACACCGGGGAGCTGTTTTTT. Translated, it gives CASSQEGQGANTGELFF.